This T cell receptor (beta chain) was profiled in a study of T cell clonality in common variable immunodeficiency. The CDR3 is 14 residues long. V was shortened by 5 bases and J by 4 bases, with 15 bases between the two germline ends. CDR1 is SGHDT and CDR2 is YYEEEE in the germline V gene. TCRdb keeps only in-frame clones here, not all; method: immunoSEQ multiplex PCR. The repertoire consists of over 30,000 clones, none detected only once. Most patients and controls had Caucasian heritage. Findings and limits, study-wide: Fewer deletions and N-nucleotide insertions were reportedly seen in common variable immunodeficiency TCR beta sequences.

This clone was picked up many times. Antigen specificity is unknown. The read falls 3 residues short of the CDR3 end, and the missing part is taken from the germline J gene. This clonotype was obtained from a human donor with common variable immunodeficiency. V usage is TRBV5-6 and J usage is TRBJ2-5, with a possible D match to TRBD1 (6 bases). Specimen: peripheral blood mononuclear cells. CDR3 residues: CASRGLGGRETQYF. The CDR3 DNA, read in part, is TGTGCCAGCAGGGGGCTAGGGGGTCGAGAGACC.